This TCR beta chain appears in the sequencing data of a study of cytomegalovirus exposure and HLA in healthy donors. Across the study: A preliminary data release comprised roughly 80 million unique TCRs obtained from HLA-typed donors. Falling in the Caucasian-associated ancestry cluster were 80% to 90% of some 400 genotyped donors.

The PCR employed 60 Vbeta primers together with 13 Jbeta primers. The method was immunoSEQ multiplex PCR; TCRdb's version includes in-frame clones alone and lacks a portion of them. This table holds roughly 140,000 clones, 55% to 70% found once. All donors participated as healthy donors of bone marrow. This clone was recorded once. What it recognizes is unknown. Study conclusions and caveats: The CMV antigen specificity of a few CMV-associated chains was confirmed through in vitro analysis.

The CDR3 spans 15 residues. The TCR was taken from a woman in her 30s in good health and CMV-seropositive. V gene TRBV21-1 combines with J gene TRBJ1-5; TRBD1 is the table's D call and was not checked against the DNA. TRBV21-1 represents a pseudogene. The specimen was PBMCs. This CDR3 is CASSRQGVSNQPQHF. Written as DNA, the CDR3 is TGTGCCAGCAGTAGACAGGGGGTTAGCAATCAGCCCCAGCATTTT.